The next 21 T cell receptor beta chains were all read from a single sample in a study of spatial heterogeneity in lung cancer. Noted time point: sample taken at primary tumor resection. MiXCR, applied by TCRdb to the 5' RACE reads, yields one record per CDR3 protein. The table lists around 3,000 distinct CDR3 sequences, over 4% of them singletons. This specimen was normal lung tissue next to the tumor, taken at surgery. Source of these receptors: a male donor with early-stage non-small cell lung cancer.

In this sample, this clonotype is medium-sized (0.01 to 0.1%). The chain couples TRBV7-3 to TRBJ2-1, with TRBD1 matching over 8 bases. J gave up 3 bases and V 2 bases, and 3 bases lay outside the gene matches. Germline values: CDR1 SGHTA, CDR2 FQGTGA. CDR3 length: 15 residues. As DNA, the CDR3 is TGTGCCAGCAGCTTAGGGACAGGAATCTACAATGAGCAGTTCTTC. Its translation: CASSLGTGIYNEQFF.

In its sample, this clonotype ranks as medium-sized (0.01 to 0.1%). The CDR3: CARRTGTINTGELFF. The DNA of the CDR3 is TGTGCCAGACGAACCGGGACTATTAACACCGGGGAGCTGTTTTTT. The rearrangement joins TRBV2 to TRBJ2-2; 7 bases agree with TRBD2. The CDR3 is 15 amino acids. V dropped 9 bases and J dropped 2; count of bases not matched to a gene: 9. Germline assignment: CDR1 SNHLY and CDR2 FYNNEI.

In this sample, this clonotype is medium-sized (0.01 to 0.1%). The chain recombines TRBV27 with TRBJ2-6, with no clear D. Germline V gene data show CDR1 as MNHEY and CDR2 as SMNVEV (reference sequence). V was shortened by 0 bases and J by 4 bases, with 4 bases between the two germline ends. The CDR3 is 14 residues long. The CDR3 region is CASSLSGGANVLTF. The CDR3 DNA is TGTGCCAGCAGTTTATCGGGAGGGGCCAACGTCCTGACTTTC.

This clonotype is judged medium-sized. This chain uses TRBV27 with TRBJ2-2; 7 bases map to TRBD1. Germline CDR1 MNHEY, CDR2 SMNVEV (reference sequence). The length of the CDR3 is 14 residues. The V gene end was trimmed by 4 bases and the J gene end by 3 bases; junction bases not matched to a gene: 2. CDR3 in DNA: TGTGCCAGCAGTTACCAGGGGGACACCGGGGAGCTGTTTTTT. Amino acid sequence: CASSYQGDTGELFF.

This clonotype was observed a few times. This sequence joins TRBV7-6 and TRBJ2-5, with TRBD2 matching over 8 bases. This CDR3 has 16 amino acids. Losses at the gene ends were 4 bases for V and 1 base for J; bases not matched to a gene: 8. CDR1 and CDR2 from the germline V gene are SGHVS and FNYEAQ. The CDR3 bases are TGTGCCAGCAGCTATCCTGCAGCGGGAGCCCAAGAGACCCAGTACTTC. It is translated as CASSYPAAGAQETQYF.

This clonotype ranks as medium-sized. This chain uses TRBV18 with TRBJ1-2, with 9 nucleotides matching TRBD1. This CDR3 has 16 residues. The V gene's germline CDR1 is KGHSH and CDR2 LQKENI. The ends lost 0 bases at V and 5 bases at J; junction bases unmatched: 7. This CDR3 reads CASSPPQTGGLYGYTF. In nucleotides, the CDR3 is TGTGCCAGCTCACCACCTCAGACAGGGGGACTTTATGGCTACACCTTC.

This clonotype is classed as medium-sized. The chain combines TRBV2 with TRBJ2-3, with D perhaps matching TRBD1 (5 bases). The CDR3 has 15 amino acids. The germline V gene encodes CDR1 SNHLY and CDR2 FYNNEI. V lost 8 bases, J lost 1 base, and 16 bases lay in between. CDR3 residues: CASSYGAQRTDTQYF. The DNA for the CDR3 is TGTGCCAGCTCTTATGGGGCACAACGCACAGATACGCAGTATTTT.

This clonotype is deemed medium-sized. The chain employs TRBV2 and TRBJ2-7, with 9 bases identical to TRBD2. The CDR3 has 14 amino acids. Germline V lookup: CDR1 SNHLY, CDR2 FYNNEI. Losses at the gene ends were 8 bases for V and 6 bases for J; bases not matched to a gene: 11. DNA for the CDR3: TGTGCCAGCGGCGAGAGGCGGGGGGGCGCCGAGCAGTACTTC. It yields the protein CASGERRGGAEQYF.

The genes are TRBV12-3 or TRBV12-4 and TRBJ1-3; weak D call: TRBD1 (5 bases). This CDR3 has 14 residues. Trimming removed 6 bases from V and 1 base from J, with 10 bases in between. Here the CDR3 DNA reads TGTGCCAGCAGCCGACAGTATTCTGGAAACACCATATATTTT. Encoded protein: CASSRQYSGNTIYF.

The count of this clonotype is one. The V and J genes are TRBV5-6 and TRBJ1-2, with no clear D. The ends were cut back, 6 bases at V and 4 bases at J, with 7 bases in the middle. Germline V gene lookup returns CDR1 SGHDT and CDR2 YYEEEE. The CDR3 consists of 11 residues. CDR3 bases: TGTGCCAGCACCCACGGCTATGGCTACACCTTC. This codes for CASTHGYGYTF.

This clonotype is classed as medium-sized. The CDR3: CASSFGQGQEQYF. The CDR3 region has the DNA TGCGCCAGCAGCTTCGGACAGGGGCAAGAGCAGTACTTC. J is TRBJ2-7 and V is TRBV5-1; TRBD1 matches 9 bases. Looked up from germline, CDR1 is SGHRS and CDR2 is YFSETQ. Unmatched junction bases numbered 4, after V lost 2 bases and J lost 7 bases. This CDR3 region has 13 residues.

By share of the sample, this clonotype is medium-sized. This chain joins TRBV20-1 and TRBJ2-5; D perhaps matches TRBD2 (5 bases). The V and J ends lost 3 bases and 8 bases respectively, with 16 bases between them. The germline V gene has CDR1 DFQATT and CDR2 SNEGSKA (reference sequence). This CDR3 is built from 13 residues. The CDR3 loop reads CSASGPTRGTQYF. DNA for the CDR3: TGCAGTGCTAGCGGTCCCACACGGGGAACCCAGTACTTC.

By proportion, this clonotype is large. The rearrangement links TRBV6-2 or TRBV6-3 to TRBJ2-5; D is uncertain. There are 12 residues in the CDR3. V was cut by 2 bases and J by 4 bases, with 5 bases left in between. From germline, CDR1 is MNHEY and CDR2 SVGEGT. CDR3: CASSYIPETQYF. The CDR3 nucleotides are TGTGCCAGCAGTTACATCCCAGAGACCCAGTACTTC.

By share of the sample, this clonotype is medium-sized. The chain uses TRBV28 and TRBJ2-1; 9 nucleotides match TRBD1. The CDR3 length is 14 residues. In germline, CDR1 is MDHEN, CDR2 SYDVKM. With 6 bases clipped from V and 2 bases from J, the junction kept 2 bases outside the gene matches. CDR3 region: CASSYRGPYNEQFF. The CDR3 region has the DNA TGTGCCAGCAGCTACAGGGGGCCCTACAATGAGCAGTTCTTC.

This clonotype rates as medium-sized. The chain is built from TRBV29-1 and TRBJ1-4, with no clear D. Trimming cost V 4 bases and J 2 bases, with 5 bases left between them. The germline gives CDR1 SQVTM, CDR2 ANQGSEA. The CDR3 consists of 12 residues. As DNA, the CDR3 is TGCAGCGTTGGACGGACTAATGAAAAACTGTTTTTT. This gives the protein CSVGRTNEKLFF.

This clonotype was picked up a small number of times. This chain connects TRBV5-1 to TRBJ2-1; no firm D call. Trimming cost V 0 bases and J 9 bases, with 13 bases left between them. This CDR3 has 14 residues. Germline CDR1 is SGHRS and CDR2 is YFSETQ. The CDR3 coding sequence is TGCGCCAGCAGCTTGGTGTTGGCGGCCCTTGAGCAGTTCTTC. Its translation is CASSLVLAALEQFF. Full variable domain (outside the CDR3, taken from reference TRBV5-1 and TRBJ2-1): KAGVTQTPRYLIKTRGQQVTLSCSPISGHRSVSWYQQTPGQGLQFLFEYFSETQRNKGNFPGRFSGRQFSNSRSEMNVSTLELGDSALYLCASSLVLAALEQFFGPGTRLTVL.

This clonotype qualifies as medium-sized. V is TRBV20-1 and J is TRBJ2-7; the D is unclear. This CDR3 contains 14 residues. The germline V gene has CDR1 DFQATT and CDR2 SNEGSKA (reference sequence). V gave up 6 bases and J gave up 2 bases, with 17 bases separating them. CDR3 bases: TGCAGTGCCCGGGTGGGGAAAGGAGCCTACGAGCAGTACTTC. It encodes CSARVGKGAYEQYF.

This clonotype was counted many times. The chain combines TRBV24-1 with TRBJ2-3; tentative D call: TRBD1 (6 bases). The V and J ends lost 6 bases and 0 bases respectively, with 15 bases between them. The CDR3 covers 16 residues. Germline lookup yields CDR1 KGHDR and CDR2 SFDVKD. The chain's CDR3 is CATSQLGGVSTDTQYF. In nucleotides, the CDR3 is TGTGCCACCAGTCAGTTAGGGGGAGTAAGCACAGATACGCAGTATTTT.

This clonotype was detected ten times or more. The J gene is TRBJ2-2, the V gene TRBV9; no reliable D call. The germline V and J ends were trimmed by 0 bases and 4 bases, with 7 bases remaining between them. This CDR3 comprises 14 residues. Germline V lookup: CDR1 SGDLS, CDR2 YYNGEE. As DNA, the CDR3 is TGTGCCAGCAGCGTAGGGCTAGGCACCGGGGAGCTGTTTTTT. Protein: CASSVGLGTGELFF.

This clonotype was observed a few times. The CDR3: CASSPGTASNQPQHF. The CDR3 nucleotides read TGTGCCAGCAGTCCCGGGACAGCTAGCAATCAGCCCCAGCATTTT. The rearrangement uses TRBV12-3 or TRBV12-4 and TRBJ1-5, with 7 bases lining up with TRBD1. The CDR3 has 15 residues. Unmatched junction bases numbered 4, after V lost 5 bases and J lost 0 bases.

About this clonotype: A much larger clone lies one base from this, so it may be a read error. J is TRBJ2-3 and V is TRBV30; either TRBD1 or TRBD2 may fit D (5 bases each). With 8 bases removed from V and 0 bases from J, the gap between germline ends came to 21 bases. Germline-derived CDR1 and CDR2 are GTSNPN and SVGIG (reference sequence). CDR3 size: 16 residues. CDR3 sequence: CARGRPGETSTDTQYF. Here the CDR3 DNA reads TGTGCCCGGGGACGCCCTGGGGAGACTAGCACAGATACGCAGTATTTT. Drawing the rest from reference TRBV30 and TRBJ2-3, the complete variable domain is SQTIHQWPATLVQPVGSPLSLECTVEGTSNPNLYWYRQAAGRGLQLLFYSVGIGQISSEVPQNLSASRPQDRQFILSSKKLLLSDSGFYLCARGRPGETSTDTQYFGPGTRLTVL.